This T cell receptor (beta chain) was retrieved from a study of shared clonotypes between healthy human individuals (dated by TCRdb to 2019 to 2021). Looking at the study overall: The cohort comprised a couple of women and a few men aged 18 to 49 years. For each donor, CD4 naive and CD4 memory were each run on three plates, CD8 naive on two plates, and CD8 memory on one plate. The study deeply sequenced blood TCR repertoires of about 5 healthy adults to estimate repertoire size and the extent of clonotype sharing between individuals. To increase sequencing depth and limit assay-specific biases, different laboratories used diverse techniques to prepare libraries and sequence TCR repertoires. Leukapheresis yielded between about 0.85 and 9.5 billion PBMCs per donor.

With regard to this clone: Its antigen is unknown. One base away there is no much larger clone; base qualities are not given.

There are 13 amino acids in the CDR3, from cysteine to phenylalanine inclusive. The CDR3 DNA has 39 bases and is translated from base 1. V is cut by 5 bases and J by 5 bases, and the space between the germline ends is 10 bases. Taken from the germline V gene, the CDR1 and CDR2 loops are SNHLY and FYNNEI. Healthy HIV-negative adults with no recently reported acute infections or vaccinations were included as donors. Every donor was a Caucasian adult residing in Nashville, Tennessee, USA. CD4+ T cells were enriched through magnetic negative selection, after which naive cells were positively selected on CD45RA and the remaining negative fraction served as the memory subset. After blood collection by leukapheresis, PBMCs were isolated using Ficoll-Histopaque density gradient centrifugation and then cryopreserved in the vapor phase of liquid nitrogen. Purity and quantity of every magnetically sorted T cell population were checked by analytical flow cytometry. Genomic DNA was isolated from each sorted fraction and quantified by UV absorbance on a Nanodrop 2000c.

Study-level results and caveats: Sampling was limited to blood, and TCR repertoires in tissue likely differ from TCR repertoires in blood. Incomplete sequencing was indicated by rarefaction of sorted-subset datasets, despite the large sequencing depth. Because the study included only a small number of donors, the genetic and exposure-history diversity represented was limited. Across a handful of donors, approximately 5% of naive CD4, roughly 3.4% of naive CD8, 2.3% of memory CD4, and over 0.35% of memory CD8 clonotypes were shared. Pairwise subsampling indicated that sequencing depth was expected to affect the degree of clonotype sharing among donors. Estimated clonotype richness was generally larger for naive than for memory subsets. Clonotypes shared by all four sorted-subset donors showed higher generation probabilities than non-shared clonotypes.

Using the deep immunoSEQ assay, TCR CDR3 regions were amplified from genomic DNA by multiplex PCR. Extracted genomic DNA from each cell subset was spread evenly across all wells of several immunoSEQ 96-well plates, with each plate serving as a replicate. Each replicate PCR for sorted subsets received roughly 0.2 ug genomic DNA, equal to about 30,000 T cell genomes. Purified libraries were quantified with a Qubit 3.0 fluorometer, sized on a Bioanalyzer 2100, and re-quantified with the KAPA Library Quantification kit. Every immunoSEQ 96-well plate was sequenced on a separate single-read 150-cycle Illumina NextSeq 550 flow cell. On the study's bioinformatics: Because the immunoSEQ output held only junctional sequences and lacked quality scores, the filtering could not match the filtering applied to full-length reads. To assign V/J genes and CDR3, sequences were annotated against IMGT germline references using PyIR, a Python wrapper for IgBLAST v1.9. Any read was removed if the V/J assignment was weak (E-value above 1e-6), the CDR3 was missing, or the read contained stop codons, out-of-frame junctions, or ambiguous translated residues. V3J clonotypes were defined as sequences sharing an identical inferred V gene, J gene, and CDR3 amino acid sequence. The percentage overlap between two repertoires was calculated by dividing the number of shared unique clonotypes by the size of the smaller repertoire. Three approaches were used to assess repertoire richness: RTK rarefaction, the Chao1 estimator, and Recon v2.1 estimates of unobserved clonotypes. Generation probabilities were computed with OLGA for all TCRbeta clonotypes obtained by the gDNA method from several donors. In TCRdb, the immuneACCESS table is reduced to in-frame sequences with V and J assigned. These tables do not hold every clone; where another copy was compared, an unresolved V gene accounts for under half, and the others remain unexplained. V and J calls plus clone size are reproduced from that table; the DNA served to infer D and trimming. The sample contains about 1.5 million clones, 95% to 97% of them found a single time. 1.2% of the sample is taken by the ten largest.

This receptor chain uses TRBV2 and TRBJ1-5, with no D gene named confidently. The specimen was naive CD4+ T cells sorted from blood. Taken with the paper, the label for cell subset or site translates to: CD45RA+ positively selected. The receptor was derived from a man aged 25 to 40 in good health. The DNA is TGTGCCAGCAGTATGGAATCAGATCAGCCCCAGCATTTT. Its coded protein is CASSMESDQPQHF.